The present TCR beta chain was sequenced within a study of T cell responses to AZD1222 COVID-19 vaccine. V was shortened by 5 bases and J by 0 bases, with 10 bases between the two germline ends. Germline V lookup: CDR1 LNHDA, CDR2 SQIVND (reference sequence). This CDR3 comprises 14 residues. Repertoires were generated with immunoSEQ multiplex PCR, while TCRdb's copy carries only in-frame clones and drops some. This table has 150,000 or so clones, approximately 85% appearing once. The source is an adult in good health. The genes are TRBV19 and TRBJ1-1; no definite D call. The specimen was peripheral blood, collected on day 0 of AZD1222 vaccination. The CDR3 nucleotides are TGTGCCAGTAGTTCGGACTGGGTGAACACTGAAGCTTTCTTT. This codes for CASSSDWVNTEAFF.